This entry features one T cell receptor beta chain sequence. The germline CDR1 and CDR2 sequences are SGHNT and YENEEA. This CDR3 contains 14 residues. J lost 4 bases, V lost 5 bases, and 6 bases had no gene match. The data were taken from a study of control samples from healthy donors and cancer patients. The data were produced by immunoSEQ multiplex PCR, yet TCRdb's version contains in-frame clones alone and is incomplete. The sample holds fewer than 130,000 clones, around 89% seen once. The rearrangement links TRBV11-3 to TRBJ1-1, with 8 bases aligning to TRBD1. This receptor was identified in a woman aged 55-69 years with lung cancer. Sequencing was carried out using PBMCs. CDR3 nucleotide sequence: TGTGCCAGCAGCAACAGGGGGGACGGCACTGAAGCTTTCTTT. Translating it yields CASSNRGDGTEAFF.